One TCR beta chain is described in this entry. The CDR3 covers 15 residues. The V gene lost 7 bases and the J gene lost 0 bases, with 13 bases spanning the gap. A single record per CDR3 protein comes from TCRdb applying MiXCR to the 5' RACE reads. Altogether about 210,000 distinct CDR3 sequences are present, roughly 10% being singletons, with the ten largest covering 3%. The sample belongs to a study of T-cell memory formation after mild COVID-19. Sequenced: PBMCs or a T cell subset sorted from them (not recorded which). J is TRBJ1-5 and V is TRBV12-3 or TRBV12-4, with D possibly TRBD1 on 6 matching bases. The clonotype originates from a man between 18 and 29 years old who had mild COVID-19 (a few samples of this study predate the infection). Cell type and time point are not known. The CDR3 nucleotides are TGTGCCAGCACTAGGGGGGAAGGTAGCAATCAGCCCCAGCATTTT. This gives the protein CASTRGEGSNQPQHF.